The next 26 T cell receptor beta chains were all read from a single sample in a study of blood T cell repertoires in COVID-19. Clones were read by immunoSEQ multiplex PCR, and TCRdb kept only the in-frame ones, dropping some. Altogether 140,000 or so clones are present, approximately 90% being singletons, with the ten largest covering roughly 9.6%. Sequenced: peripheral blood. These receptors originate from a woman over 75 with acute or convalescent COVID-19.

The chain combines TRBV5-1 with TRBJ1-4; 8 bases are shared with TRBD1. Germline trimming cut 3 bases from V and 7 bases from J; bases unmatched to any gene: 8. This CDR3 spans 15 amino acids. Germline CDR1 is SGHRS and CDR2 is YFSETQ. This CDR3 reads CASSSGQGKSEKLFF. The CDR3 region has the DNA TGCGCCAGCAGCTCAGGACAGGGAAAAAGTGAAAAACTGTTTTTT.

The genes are TRBV9 and TRBJ2-1; 9 bases align to TRBD2. V shed 5 bases and J 0 bases; nucleotides not matched to a gene: 3. CDR1 and CDR2 (germline): SGDLS, YYNGEE. This CDR3 spans 15 amino acids. CDR3 region: CASSLAGPSYNEQFF. CDR3 bases: TGTGCCAGCAGTCTAGCGGGGCCCTCCTACAATGAGCAGTTCTTC.

The rearrangement links TRBV18 to TRBJ1-2; possible D gene TRBD1, 6 bases. Germline loops: CDR1 KGHSH, CDR2 LQKENI. The CDR3 extends over 17 amino acids. Trimming removed 4 bases at V and 4 bases at J, with 22 bases between. CDR3: CASSLHHLGHRPYGYTF. DNA of the CDR3: TGTGCCAGCTCACTCCATCACCTGGGACACCGTCCCTATGGCTACACCTTC.

This clone was recorded once. The chain carries TRBV29-1 and TRBJ1-4; the D is unclear. Germline CDR1 is SQVTM and CDR2 is ANQGSEA. Between the trimmed V and J ends, which lost 3 bases and 13 bases, there was a span of 24 bases. This CDR3 is built from 15 residues. CDR3 residues: CSVDLPGATNEGLFF. CDR3 sequence (DNA): TGCAGCGTTGACCTACCAGGCGCAACTAATGAGGGACTGTTTTTT.

The rearrangement joins TRBV7-8 to TRBJ2-1, with TRBD2 matching 12 bases. The CDR3 is 15 amino acids. The germline V gene encodes CDR1 SGHVS and CDR2 FQNEAQ. Trimming cost V 5 bases and J 5 bases; bases outside gene matches: 4. The CDR3 region is CASSRLAGGDNEQFF. DNA of the CDR3: TGTGCCAGCAGCCGCCTAGCGGGGGGGGACAATGAGCAGTTCTTC.

The V gene is TRBV19, the J gene TRBJ1-4, with 7 bases matching TRBD1. The germline CDR1 and CDR2 sequences are LNHDA and SQIVND (reference sequence). The CDR3 length is 14 residues. V gave up 9 bases and J gave up 8 bases; unmatched junction bases: 12. The DNA for the CDR3 is TGTGCCAGCACCAGGACAGGTCCCTACGAAAAACTGTTTTTT. Encoded protein: CASTRTGPYEKLFF.

The V call is TRBV2, the J call TRBJ2-3, with a weak D call TRBD2 (6 bases). The V end lost 0 bases, the J end lost 8 bases, and 15 bases lay between the germline ends. The CDR3 runs to 15 residues. Germline V gene lookup returns CDR1 SNHLY and CDR2 FYNNEI. For the CDR3, the DNA is TGTGCCAGCAGTGAAGCGCTTGGAGGGGCGGGTACGCAGTATTTT. Its translation is CASSEALGGAGTQYF.

The rearrangement uses TRBV5-1 and TRBJ2-2; a weak D match, TRBD1 (5 bases). Germline CDR1 reads SGHRS; CDR2 reads YFSETQ. The CDR3 is made up of 17 amino acids. V shed 1 base and J shed 3 bases, with 16 bases lying between them. CDR3 region: CASSLLGAGRYTGELFF. CDR3 in DNA: TGCGCCAGCAGCTTGCTCGGTGCAGGGCGGTACACCGGGGAGCTGTTTTTT.

This chain links TRBV7-9 with TRBJ1-1; the D is unclear. Germline V gene data show CDR1 as SEHNR and CDR2 as FQNEAQ (reference sequence). The V end lost 5 bases, the J end lost 10 bases, and 17 bases lay between the germline ends. The CDR3 spans 13 residues. The chain's CDR3 is CASSLVEGIAAFF. CDR3 nucleotides: TGTGCCAGCAGCCTCGTGGAGGGTATTGCAGCTTTCTTT.

The chain joins TRBV2 to TRBJ2-1, with 8 bases lining up with TRBD2. The V gene's germline CDR1 is SNHLY and CDR2 FYNNEI. The junction had 8 bases not matched to a gene; V was cut back by 6 bases and J by 7 bases. The CDR3 consists of 14 residues. The CDR3 is CASRAGGAVNEQFF. DNA for the CDR3: TGTGCCAGCAGGGCCGGGGGGGCCGTTAATGAGCAGTTCTTC.

The rearrangement links TRBV18 to TRBJ1-2; 7 nucleotides match TRBD1. V lost 3 bases, J lost 1 base, and 5 bases stayed unmatched. Germline V lookup: CDR1 KGHSH, CDR2 LQKENI. This CDR3 spans 15 amino acids. This CDR3 reads CASSPLGQLNYGYTF. The CDR3 DNA sequence: TGTGCCAGCTCACCTCTGGGACAGCTTAACTATGGCTACACCTTC.

Only one count was recorded for this clone. The chain recombines TRBV6-5 with TRBJ1-3; 7 bases agree with TRBD1. The trim removed 4 bases at V and 2 bases at J, leaving 8 bases unmatched. The length of the CDR3 is 16 residues. The germline CDR1 and CDR2 sequences are MNHEY and SVGAGI. In DNA, the CDR3 is TGTGCCAGCAGTTTCCTACAGGGGCGGACTGGAAACACCATATATTTT. Protein: CASSFLQGRTGNTIYF.

The V gene is TRBV29-1, the J gene TRBJ1-2, with unresolved D. V lost 8 bases, J lost 0 bases, and 13 bases lay in between. CDR1 SQVTM and CDR2 ANQGSEA come from the germline V gene. CDR3 length: 13 residues. The CDR3 region has the DNA TGCAGCACATCGGAACAGCCTAACTATGGCTACACCTTC. Its translation: CSTSEQPNYGYTF.

This sequence joins TRBV7-2 and TRBJ2-5; possible D gene TRBD2, 6 bases. The CDR3 is made up of 15 amino acids. The V end was cut by 5 bases, the J end by 4 bases, with 17 bases between. Per germline, CDR1 SGHTA and CDR2 FQGNSA. The CDR3 nucleotides are TGTGCCAGCAGCCTCCAACGGACTACTGGAGAGACCCAGTACTTC. It translates to CASSLQRTTGETQYF.

The V and J genes are TRBV29-1 and TRBJ2-5; 11 bases map to TRBD2. V was pared by 5 bases and J by 5 bases, with 4 bases of the junction left unmatched. This CDR3 contains 13 residues. Looked up from germline, CDR1 is SQVTM and CDR2 is ANQGSEA. DNA of the CDR3: TGCAGCGTTTCCGGGACTAGCGGCGAGACCCAGTACTTC. This translates into CSVSGTSGETQYF.

The chain employs TRBV5-5 and TRBJ1-1, with 10 bases that match TRBD1. The length of the CDR3 is 15 residues. V shed 4 bases, J shed 3 bases, and the junction held 6 bases outside the gene matches. The germline V gene encodes CDR1 SGHKS and CDR2 YYEKEE (reference sequence). In DNA form, the CDR3 reads TGTGCCAGCAGCACGCCGGGACAGGGGCACACTGAAGCTTTCTTT. Translated, it gives CASSTPGQGHTEAFF.

The gene calls are TRBV6-5 and TRBJ2-7, with D tentatively TRBD2 (6 bases). CDR3 size: 13 residues. The ends were cut back, 8 bases at V and 6 bases at J, with 17 bases in the middle. Germline loops: CDR1 MNHEY, CDR2 SVGAGI. This CDR3 reads CASARRVESEQYF. CDR3 sequence (DNA): TGTGCCAGCGCACGGAGGGTAGAAAGCGAGCAGTACTTC.

CDR3 amino acids: CASSPRRPGYVDTQYF. CDR3 coding DNA: TGCGCCAGCAGCCCTCGGAGGCCCGGGTACGTAGATACGCAGTATTTT. This chain connects TRBV5-1 to TRBJ2-3; tentatively, D is TRBD2 (5 bases). The CDR3 is 16 amino acids. CDR1 SGHRS and CDR2 YFSETQ come from the germline V gene. V was shortened by 4 bases and J by 5 bases, with 20 bases between the two germline ends.

The chain is built from TRBV2 and TRBJ2-3; 8 bases map to TRBD2. The CDR3 is made up of 16 amino acids. Trimming cost V 6 bases and J 0 bases; bases outside gene matches: 8. Germline V CDR1 and CDR2: SNHLY, FYNNEI. The CDR3 nucleotides are TGTGCCAGCAGATCCCCAGCGGGGGTAAGCACAGATACGCAGTATTTT. Its protein product is CASRSPAGVSTDTQYF.

This chain connects TRBV15 to TRBJ1-2; D is unclear. Germline V CDR1 and CDR2: LNHNV, YYDKDF (reference sequence). The CDR3 covers 14 residues. Trimming stripped 4 bases from V and 5 bases from J, with 14 bases between. The CDR3 loop reads CATSTPRVRYGYTF. CDR3 nucleotide sequence: TGTGCCACCAGCACCCCGCGCGTTCGGTATGGCTACACCTTC.

The chain uses TRBV30 and TRBJ1-3, with D hard to call. Germline values: CDR1 GTSNPN, CDR2 SVGIG (reference sequence). The CDR3 runs to 14 residues. With 1 base removed from V and 4 bases from J, the gap between germline ends came to 11 bases. CDR3 in amino acids: CAWSGTFSGNTIYF. CDR3 nucleotide sequence: TGTGCCTGGAGTGGGACTTTCTCGGGAAACACCATATATTTT. Combining the CDR3 with reference TRBV30 and TRBJ1-3 gives the whole variable domain SQTIHQWPATLVQPVGSPLSLECTVEGTSNPNLYWYRQAAGRGLQLLFYSVGIGQISSEVPQNLSASRPQDRQFILSSKKLLLSDSGFYLCAWSGTFSGNTIYFGEGSWLTVV.

The CDR3, as DNA: TGTGCCAGCTCCCGCACCCAGGCCACTGAAGCTTTCTTT. It encodes CASSRTQATEAFF. V is TRBV18 and J is TRBJ1-1; D is ambiguous. This CDR3 comprises 13 residues. Per the germline V gene, CDR1 is KGHSH and CDR2 is LQKENI. V was clipped by 6 bases and J by 4 bases, with 12 bases between them.

This chain links TRBV6-1 with TRBJ2-2, with TRBD1 as a possible D gene (5 bases). V was pared by 2 bases and J by 6 bases, with 7 bases between. This CDR3 is 13 amino acids long. Germline-derived CDR1 and CDR2 are MNHNS and SASEGT. The CDR3 is CASSEIGAGELFF. CDR3 nucleotides: TGTGCCAGCAGTGAAATAGGGGCCGGGGAGCTGTTTTTT.

The chain employs TRBV5-1 and TRBJ2-7; 8 bases agree with TRBD1. Trimming cost V 4 bases and J 5 bases; bases outside gene matches: 5. Germline CDR1 SGHRS, CDR2 YFSETQ. CDR3 size: 13 residues. CDR3 sequence: CASSPDRGNEQYF. The DNA for the CDR3 is TGCGCCAGCAGCCCCGACAGGGGCAACGAGCAGTACTTC. The whole variable domain, filled in from reference TRBV5-1 and TRBJ2-7, reads KAGVTQTPRYLIKTRGQQVTLSCSPISGHRSVSWYQQTPGQGLQFLFEYFSETQRNKGNFPGRFSGRQFSNSRSEMNVSTLELGDSALYLCASSPDRGNEQYFGPGTRLTVT.

This clone was detected once. The genes are TRBV6-2 or TRBV6-3 and TRBJ2-1; tentative D call: TRBD1 (6 bases). With 5 bases removed from V and 0 bases from J, the gap between germline ends came to 11 bases. Germline-derived CDR1 and CDR2 are MNHEY and SVGEGT. This CDR3 is built from 15 residues. The CDR3 DNA is TGTGCCAGCAGTATTGGACAGTCCTCCTACAATGAGCAGTTCTTC. Encoded protein: CASSIGQSSYNEQFF.

The V call is TRBV4-3, the J call TRBJ2-5; tentatively, D is TRBD2 (5 bases). The V gene's germline CDR1 is LGHNA and CDR2 YSLEER. V gave up 0 bases and J gave up 5 bases, with 7 bases separating them. There are 13 residues in the CDR3. CDR3 loop: CASSQEREETQYF. In DNA form, the CDR3 reads TGCGCCAGCAGCCAAGAGAGGGAGGAGACCCAGTACTTC.